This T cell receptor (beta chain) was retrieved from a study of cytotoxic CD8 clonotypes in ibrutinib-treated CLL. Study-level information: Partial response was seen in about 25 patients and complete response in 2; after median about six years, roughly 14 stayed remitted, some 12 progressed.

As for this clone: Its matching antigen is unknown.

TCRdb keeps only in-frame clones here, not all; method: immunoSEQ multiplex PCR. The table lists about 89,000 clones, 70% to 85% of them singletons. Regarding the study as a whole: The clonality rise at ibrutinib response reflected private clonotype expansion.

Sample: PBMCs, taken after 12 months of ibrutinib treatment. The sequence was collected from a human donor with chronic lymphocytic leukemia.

CDR3 DNA: TGTGCCAGCAGCCAAGATGGCAGTTCATCACTCGAGCAGTACTTC. Translated: CASSQDGSSSLEQYF. The chain uses TRBV4-2 and TRBJ2-7, with no clear D. The ends were cut back, 0 bases at V and 6 bases at J, with 15 bases in the middle. The CDR3 runs to 15 residues. Germline V gene data show CDR1 as LGHNA and CDR2 as YNFKEQ.